These 12 T cell receptor beta chains were all obtained from the same sample, sequenced in a study of OX40 agonist ivuxolimab in advanced cancers. TCRdb's table, derived via immunoSEQ multiplex PCR, lists solely in-frame clones and lacks some. Altogether about 69,000 clones are present, around 90% being singletons, with the ten largest covering less than 3.5%. The input for sequencing was CD4+ or CD8+ T cells sorted from blood, taken in a trial of the OX40 agonist ivuxolimab. The receptors derive from an adult with an advanced solid tumor such as melanoma, head and neck, liver or kidney cancer.

The rearrangement links TRBV11-3 to TRBJ2-7, with D perhaps TRBD1 (5 bases). This CDR3 spans 14 amino acids. CDR1 and CDR2 (germline): SGHNT, YENEEA. The V end was cut by 2 bases, the J end by 3 bases, with 11 bases between. The CDR3 sequence: CASSLSRADYEQYF. CDR3 nucleotide sequence: TGTGCCAGCAGCTTAAGCAGGGCGGACTACGAGCAGTACTTC.

This chain links TRBV6-6 with TRBJ1-1; 9 bases match TRBD1. The germline V gene encodes CDR1 MNHNY and CDR2 SVGAGI (reference sequence). The CDR3 has 16 residues. The J segment lost 5 bases and the V segment lost 2 bases, leaving 9 bases of the junction unmatched. The CDR3 is CASSYTRTGEATEAFF. The CDR3 nucleotides read TGTGCCAGCAGTTACACCCGGACAGGGGAAGCGACTGAAGCTTTCTTT.

The rearrangement links TRBV21-1 to TRBJ2-7; no DNA check was done on the table's D call, TRBD1. TRBV21-1 counts as a pseudogene. The CDR3 runs 15 residues. The CDR3 bases are TGTGCCAGCAGCAACATGGACAGGGGGGCCTACGAGCAGTACTTC. Encoded protein: CASSNMDRGAYEQYF.

V usage is TRBV28 and J usage is TRBJ2-2, with no clear D. The CDR3 is 14 residues long. V shed 3 bases and J shed 8 bases, with 13 bases lying between them. Germline lookup yields CDR1 MDHEN and CDR2 SYDVKM. The CDR3 region has the DNA TGTGCCAGCAGTTTCTTGACCCTGCGGGGGGAGCTGTTTTTT. Translation: CASSFLTLRGELFF.

In its sample, this clone was seen once. This chain uses TRBV4-1 with TRBJ1-1; maybe TRBD1 (5 bases). The CDR3 covers 14 residues. V was pared by 1 base and J by 5 bases, with 11 bases between. CDR1 is MGHRA, CDR2 YSYEKL, per germline. CDR3 sequence reads: CASSQGVGGTEAFF. The CDR3 nucleotides are TGCGCCAGCAGCCAAGGGGTTGGGGGGACTGAAGCTTTCTTT.

The chain couples TRBV4-1 to TRBJ2-7; D possibly corresponds to TRBD2 (7 bases). The V gene lost 4 bases and the J gene lost 3 bases, with 19 bases spanning the gap. Germline CDR1 reads MGHRA; CDR2 reads YSYEKL. The CDR3 length is 16 residues. CDR3 DNA sequence: TGCGCCAGCAGCCTCTCGGAGGGGGGGTCCTTCTACGAGCAGTACTTC. It yields the protein CASSLSEGGSFYEQYF.

This chain joins TRBV28 and TRBJ2-1; 9 nucleotides line up with TRBD2. Germline trimming cut 2 bases from V and 7 bases from J; bases unmatched to any gene: 9. This CDR3 is built from 16 residues. Looked up from germline, CDR1 is MDHEN and CDR2 is SYDVKM. The CDR3 DNA reads TGTGCCAGCAGTTTAGATAGCGGGAGCTTCCGGAATGAGCAGTTCTTC. Residues: CASSLDSGSFRNEQFF. Together with reference TRBV28 and TRBJ2-1, the CDR3 gives the full variable domain: DVKVTQSSRYLVKRTGEKVFLECVQDMDHENMFWYRQDPGLGLRLIYFSYDVKMKEKGDIPEGYSVSREKKERFSLILESASTNQTSMYLCASSLDSGSFRNEQFFGPGTRLTVL.

In DNA form, the CDR3 reads TGTGCCAGCAGCAACCCGGGACTCTCCTACAATGAGCAGTTCTTC. Translation: CASSNPGLSYNEQFF. The rearrangement joins TRBV7-2 to TRBJ2-1; D perhaps matches TRBD2 (6 bases). CDR1 and CDR2 (germline): SGHTA, FQGNSA. The CDR3 has 15 amino acids. V was pared by 5 bases and J by 0 bases, with 11 bases between.

The gene calls are TRBV15 and TRBJ2-2, with 7 bases matching TRBD2. V shed 1 base and J 6 bases; nucleotides not matched to a gene: 17. The CDR3 runs 19 residues. The germline V gene encodes CDR1 LNHNV and CDR2 YYDKDF (reference sequence). CDR3 amino acids: CATSRVLIGPGGWAGELFF. DNA of the CDR3: TGTGCCACCAGCAGAGTGCTCATAGGACCCGGGGGGTGGGCCGGGGAGCTGTTTTTT.

The genes are TRBV19 and TRBJ1-2; weak D call: TRBD1 (6 bases). The V end lost 5 bases, the J end lost 8 bases, and 24 bases lay between the germline ends. The CDR3 is made up of 16 amino acids. Germline lookup yields CDR1 LNHDA and CDR2 SQIVND (reference sequence). This CDR3 reads CASSDDSRGGIAGYTF. The DNA for the CDR3 is TGTGCCAGTAGTGACGACAGTAGGGGGGGAATCGCGGGCTACACCTTC.

The chain uses TRBV28 and TRBJ1-2; D gene uncertain. CDR3 length: 12 residues. Trimming left V 5 bases short and J 3 bases short, with 7 bases between. Per the germline V gene, CDR1 is MDHEN and CDR2 is SYDVKM. The CDR3: CASSLTYYGYTF. As DNA, the CDR3 is TGTGCCAGCAGTCTAACGTACTATGGCTACACCTTC.

The V gene is TRBV16, the J gene TRBJ2-4; 8 bases match TRBD1. The CDR3 is 17 amino acids. The germline V gene has CDR1 KGHSY and CDR2 FQNENV. V dropped 2 bases and J dropped 0; count of bases not matched to a gene: 6. CDR3 bases: TGTGCCAGCAGCCAAGGTCCGGGACAGGTAGCCAAAAACATTCAGTACTTC. Residues: CASSQGPGQVAKNIQYF. The whole variable domain, remainder taken from reference TRBV16 and TRBJ2-4, is GEEVAQTPKHLVRGEGQKAKLYCAPIKGHSYVFWYQQVLKNEFKFLISFQNENVFDETGMPKERFSAKCLPNSPCSLEIQATKLEDSAVYFCASSQGPGQVAKNIQYFGAGTRLSVL.